Below, 14 T cell receptor beta chains from the same sample are listed, as sequenced in a study of monozygotic twins with cystic fibrosis. Libraries were prepared by immunoSEQ multiplex PCR; TCRdb keeps only in-frame clonotypes and omits some of them. The sample carries about 5,000 clones, roughly 97% recorded once. The sequenced sample was blood. The receptor set was obtained from a boy between 2 and 15 years old with cystic fibrosis.

CDR3 in amino acids: CASRTMKETQYF. As DNA, the CDR3 is TGTGCCAGCAGAACAATGAAAGAGACCCAGTACTTC. The chain joins TRBV6-6 to TRBJ2-5; D call uncertain. The V end lost 6 bases, the J end lost 3 bases, and 8 bases lay between the germline ends. Germline V CDR1 and CDR2: MNHNY, SVGAGI (reference sequence). The CDR3 is made up of 12 amino acids.

The chain employs TRBV6-1 and TRBJ2-7; the D gene is possibly TRBD2 (6 bases). CDR1 is MNHNS and CDR2 is SASEGT in the germline V gene. Trimming shortened V by 6 bases and J by 4 bases, and 16 bases separated the two germline ends. This CDR3 spans 14 amino acids. DNA of the CDR3: TGTGCCAGCAGCCAGGGACTGTCGGGTTACGAGCAGTACGTC. This encodes CASSQGLSGYEQYV.

This sequence joins TRBV18 and TRBJ2-7; maybe TRBD2 (5 bases). Germline V gene lookup returns CDR1 KGHSH and CDR2 LQKENI. Trimming took 4 bases from V and 7 from J, leaving 23 bases between them. The CDR3 runs to 16 residues. This CDR3 is CASSQMARGDRLEQYF. The CDR3 DNA reads TGTGCCAGCTCACAAATGGCGCGCGGAGACCGACTAGAGCAGTACTTC.

This CDR3 reads CASSVSGMNTEAFF. In DNA form, the CDR3 reads TGTGCCAGCAGCGTTTCCGGTATGAACACTGAAGCTTTCTTT. This chain links TRBV9 with TRBJ1-1; D uncertain. The CDR3 is 14 amino acids. V was trimmed by 2 bases and J by 0 bases, leaving 8 bases between them. Germline V gene data show CDR1 as SGDLS and CDR2 as YYNGEE.

The CDR3 bases are TGTGCCAGCAGCTCGGGGACTAGCGGGGGAAACCAAGAGACCCAGTACTTC. Its protein is CASSSGTSGGNQETQYF. The gene calls are TRBV7-8 and TRBJ2-5; 14 nucleotides match TRBD2. Germline trimming cut 4 bases from V and 0 bases from J; bases unmatched to any gene: 4. This CDR3 is built from 17 residues. CDR1 is SGHVS, CDR2 FQNEAQ, per germline.

The CDR3 nucleotides read TGTGCCAGCAGTGAGCGGCAGGTTGGGAACACCGGGGAGCTGTTTTTT. Its protein is CASSERQVGNTGELFF. The chain joins TRBV6-1 to TRBJ2-2; D not resolved. The CDR3 length is 16 residues. V dropped 3 bases and J dropped 1 base, with 12 bases sitting between them. From germline, CDR1 is MNHNS and CDR2 SASEGT.

This clone was observed a single time. The V and J genes are TRBV6-1 and TRBJ1-6; D possibly corresponds to TRBD1 (6 bases). Trimming removed 3 bases at V and 7 bases at J, with 10 bases between. Per germline, CDR1 MNHNS and CDR2 SASEGT. The CDR3 is 14 amino acids. Written as DNA, the CDR3 is TGTGCCAGCAGTGACCAGAGGGGGAATTCACCCCTCCACTTT. Translated: CASSDQRGNSPLHF.

This chain joins TRBV7-2 and TRBJ1-6; D is ambiguous. Germline assignment: CDR1 SGHTA and CDR2 FQGNSA. V was cut by 5 bases and J by 3 bases, with 11 bases left in between. CDR3 length: 15 amino acids. The CDR3 here is CASSPRQIYNSPLHF. Written as DNA, the CDR3 is TGTGCCAGCAGCCCAAGGCAAATCTATAATTCACCCCTCCACTTT. The variable domain in full, completed from reference TRBV7-2 and TRBJ1-6, reads GAGVSQSPSNKVTEKGKDVELRCDPISGHTALYWYRQSLGQGLEFLIYFQGNSAPDKSGLPSDRFSAERTGGSVSTLTIQRTQQEDSAVYLCASSPRQIYNSPLHFGNGTRLTVT.

This clone was detected only once. The chain is built from TRBV6-1 and TRBJ2-5, with D possibly matching TRBD2 (6 bases). The J call is doubtful: the DNA matches TRBJ2-7 better. This CDR3 spans 15 amino acids. CDR1 and CDR2 from the germline V gene are MNHNS and SASEGT. This CDR3 reads CASRPYRDSPLEQYF. The CDR3 DNA is TGTGCCAGCAGACCCTACCGGGACTCGCCGCTCGAGCAGTACTTC.

The genes are TRBV30 and TRBJ1-2; 7 bases are shared with TRBD1. V trimming: 3 bases; J trimming: 10 bases; junction bases outside the gene matches: 11. Germline CDR1 and CDR2: GTSNPN and SVGIG (reference sequence). The CDR3 is made up of 13 amino acids. The CDR3 loop reads CAWRSTGVWLYTF. The CDR3, as DNA: TGTGCCTGGAGGTCAACAGGGGTTTGGCTCTACACCTTC.

This CDR3 is CATTQVTF. DNA of the CDR3: TGTGCCACTACTCAGGTGACCTTC. This sequence joins TRBV6-5 and TRBJ1-2, with D hard to call. Trimming removed 10 bases at V and 14 bases at J, with 11 bases between. The CDR3 extends over 8 amino acids. Germline V lookup: CDR1 MNHEY, CDR2 SVGAGI.

The rearrangement uses TRBV5-6 and TRBJ2-7; 7 nucleotides agree with TRBD2. The junction had 1 base not matched to a gene; V was cut back by 2 bases and J by 2 bases. The germline gives CDR1 SGHDT, CDR2 YYEEEE. The CDR3 contains 13 residues. CDR3 loop: CASSLGTTYEQYF. The CDR3 DNA follows: TGTGCCAGCAGCTTAGGGACTACCTACGAGCAGTACTTC.

The chain recombines TRBV7-2 with TRBJ1-1, with D uncertain. This CDR3 spans 18 amino acids. Germline V gene data show CDR1 as SGHTA and CDR2 as FQGNSA. Trimming removed 1 base from V and 0 bases from J, with 18 bases in between. CDR3 sequence: CASSLEGPRRLMNTEAFF. The CDR3 region has the DNA TGTGCCAGCAGCTTAGAGGGCCCTAGGCGGCTTATGAACACTGAAGCTTTCTTT.

The chain recombines TRBV30 with TRBJ1-1; possibly TRBD1 for D (5 bases). The CDR3 is made up of 12 amino acids. Germline V gives CDR1 GTSNPN, CDR2 SVGIG (reference sequence). The germline V and J ends were trimmed by 1 base and 7 bases, with 10 bases remaining between them. The CDR3 region is CAWSAGGVEAFF. For the CDR3, the DNA is TGTGCCTGGAGTGCTGGGGGGGTTGAAGCTTTCTTT.